The present T cell receptor (beta chain) was sequenced within a study of blood T cell repertoires in COVID-19. Study-wide context: In each case, the material was cDNA or gDNA derived from T cells, B-cell-depleted T cells, or PBMCs.

Assay: immunoSEQ multiplex PCR; the TCRdb copy retains only in-frame clones and omits some. The sample has around 84,000 clones, around 90% seen once; the top ten hold roughly 4.4%. Sequenced input: peripheral blood. The sequence derives from a man aged 45 to 65 with active COVID-19.

The CDR3 nucleotides are TGTGCCAGCAGTGAGGGGACTACATACAATGAGCAGTTCTTC. This gives the protein CASSEGTTYNEQFF. J is TRBJ2-1 and V is TRBV2, with 7 bases identical to TRBD2. Per the germline V gene, CDR1 is SNHLY and CDR2 is FYNNEI. Germline trimming cut 3 bases from V and 4 bases from J; bases unmatched to any gene: 3. This CDR3 spans 14 amino acids. Complete variable domain (other parts from reference TRBV2 and TRBJ2-1): EPEVTQTPSHQVTQMGQEVILRCVPISNHLYFYWYRQILGQKVEFLVSFYNNEISEKSEIFDDQFSVERPDGSNFTLKIRSTKLEDSAMYFCASSEGTTYNEQFFGPGTRLTVL.